The clone carrying this T cell receptor (beta chain) appeared a few times. Its antigen remains unidentified. TCRdb called the RT-PCR reads again in MiXCR, with one record for every CDR3 protein. The sample consists of just under 4,000 distinct CDR3 sequences, under 85% of them appearing once. Germline values: CDR1 SGHTA, CDR2 FQGTGA. The CDR3 has 14 amino acids. The junction had 6 bases not matched to a gene; V was cut back by 2 bases and J by 6 bases. The sample comes from a study of yellow fever vaccine responses in identical twins. General study results and limits: Twin vaccine T cell responses reportedly seemed partly convergent, partly personalized.

The sequences come from T cells from blood (PBMCs), unsorted or a sorted subset (not recorded which), collected before or after yellow fever vaccination (not recorded which). V and J are TRBV7-3 and TRBJ2-7; 8 positions match TRBD1. The sequence was obtained from a woman aged 18-30 years who received the yellow fever vaccine. The CDR3 region is CASSLLDRDSEQYF. The CDR3 DNA is TGTGCCAGCAGCTTACTGGACAGGGACAGCGAGCAGTACTTC.